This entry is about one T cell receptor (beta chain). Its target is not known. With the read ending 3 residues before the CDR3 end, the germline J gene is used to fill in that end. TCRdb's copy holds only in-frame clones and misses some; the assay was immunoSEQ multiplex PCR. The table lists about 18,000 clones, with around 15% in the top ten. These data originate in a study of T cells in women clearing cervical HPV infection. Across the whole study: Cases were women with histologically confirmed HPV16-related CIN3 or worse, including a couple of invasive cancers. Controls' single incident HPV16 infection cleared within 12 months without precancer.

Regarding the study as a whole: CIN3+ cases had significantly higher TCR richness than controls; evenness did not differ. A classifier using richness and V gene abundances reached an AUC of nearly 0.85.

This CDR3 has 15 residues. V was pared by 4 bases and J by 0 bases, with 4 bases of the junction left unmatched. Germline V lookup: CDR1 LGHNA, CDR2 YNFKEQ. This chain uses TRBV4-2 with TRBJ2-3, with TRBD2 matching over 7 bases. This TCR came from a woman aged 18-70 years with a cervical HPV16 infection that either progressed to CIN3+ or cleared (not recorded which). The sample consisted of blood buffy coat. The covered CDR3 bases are TGTGCCAGCAGCCCGGGACTACTTAGCACAGATACG. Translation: CASSPGLLSTDT. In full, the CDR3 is CASSPGLLSTDTQYF.